Following are 20 T cell receptor beta chains from one sample sequenced in a study of control samples from healthy donors and cancer patients. The data were produced by immunoSEQ multiplex PCR, yet TCRdb's version contains in-frame clones alone and is incomplete. Counted here are some 140,000 clones, 94% occurring once; the ten biggest clones make up about 5.6%. The sequenced material came from blood. The receptor set was obtained from a man aged 35 to 55 in good health.

The chain combines TRBV27 with TRBJ1-2; D gene unclear. The CDR3 spans 13 residues. V was pared by 11 bases and J by 4 bases, with 17 bases between. Germline V lookup: CDR1 MNHEY, CDR2 SMNVEV (reference sequence). CDR3 nucleotides: TGTGCCTCTTCCGGGTCCCCCGGCTATGGCTACACCTTC. Translating gives CASSGSPGYGYTF.

The V call is TRBV25-1, the J call TRBJ1-1, with a possible D match to TRBD1 (6 bases). Germline V gene data show CDR1 as MGHDK and CDR2 as SYGVNS. This CDR3 is built from 14 residues. Trimming shortened V by 4 bases and J by 4 bases, and 13 bases separated the two germline ends. The CDR3 DNA reads as TGTGCCAGCAGTGGTACAGGGTATCGCACTGAAGCTTTCTTT. This codes for CASSGTGYRTEAFF.

Written as DNA, the CDR3 is TGTGCCAGCAGTTTGACCAGCCTCTACGAGCAGTACTTC. Translating it yields CASSLTSLYEQYF. The rearrangement links TRBV27 to TRBJ2-7; the D is unclear. The V gene's germline CDR1 is MNHEY and CDR2 SMNVEV (reference sequence). Between the trimmed V and J ends, which lost 3 bases and 3 bases, there was a span of 9 bases. The length of the CDR3 is 13 residues.

The gene calls are TRBV4-1 and TRBJ2-2; D may correspond to TRBD1 or TRBD2 (5 bases each). V was shortened by 4 bases and J by 0 bases, with 12 bases between the two germline ends. CDR3 size: 16 residues. Germline CDR1 and CDR2: MGHRA and YSYEKL. CDR3 DNA: TGCGCCAGCAGCCGCACCGGGACCCCGAACACCGGGGAGCTGTTTTTT. Its translation: CASSRTGTPNTGELFF.

About this clone: Other DNA sequences within the sample encode an identical CDR3. The chain couples TRBV6-5 to TRBJ1-6, with D perhaps matching TRBD1 (5 bases). The CDR3 length is 14 residues. V dropped 9 bases and J dropped 0 bases, with 9 bases sitting between them. Germline-derived CDR1 and CDR2 are MNHEY and SVGAGI. The CDR3 DNA reads as TGTGCCAGTCGACAGAGCTCCTATAATTCACCCCTCCACTTT. The encoded protein is CASRQSSYNSPLHF.

The CDR3 DNA is TGTGCCAGCAGTGAGGTTTTCTACGAGCAGTACTTC. It translates to CASSEVFYEQYF. V and J are TRBV6-1 and TRBJ2-7; no definite D call. The germline V and J ends were trimmed by 3 bases and 3 bases, with 6 bases remaining between them. Looked up from germline, CDR1 is MNHNS and CDR2 is SASEGT. The CDR3 contains 12 residues.

V gene TRBV12-5 combines with J gene TRBJ2-5; no clear D. Trimming shortened V by 0 bases and J by 0 bases, and 8 bases separated the two germline ends. This CDR3 contains 15 residues. Germline lookup yields CDR1 LGHNT and CDR2 FRNRAP. DNA for the CDR3: TGTGCTAGTGGTTTGGTAGTAGGGTACCAAGAGACCCAGTACTTC. Its translation is CASGLVVGYQETQYF. Complete variable domain (other parts from reference TRBV12-5 and TRBJ2-5): DARVTQTPRHKVTEMGQEVTMRCQPILGHNTVFWYRQTMMQGLELLAYFRNRAPLDDSGMPKDRFSAEMPDATLATLKIQPSEPRDSAVYFCASGLVVGYQETQYFGPGTRLLVL.

This clone was picked up a small number of times. J is TRBJ1-6 and V is TRBV7-2; 10 positions match TRBD1. Per germline, CDR1 SGHTA and CDR2 FQGNSA. The CDR3 is 15 amino acids. Trimming at V came to 5 bases and at J to 9 bases, leaving 7 bases not matched to a gene. CDR3 amino acids: CASSPGTGVGSPLHF. CDR3 coding DNA: TGTGCCAGCAGCCCAGGGACAGGGGTTGGTTCACCCCTCCACTTT. Filled out from reference TRBV7-2 and TRBJ1-6, the complete variable domain reads GAGVSQSPSNKVTEKGKDVELRCDPISGHTALYWYRQSLGQGLEFLIYFQGNSAPDKSGLPSDRFSAERTGGSVSTLTIQRTQQEDSAVYLCASSPGTGVGSPLHFGNGTRLTVT.

A few counts support this clone. This CDR3 is also generated by other DNA sequences in the sample. The J gene is TRBJ1-1, the V gene TRBV19; D gene unclear. This CDR3 is 14 amino acids long. V was cut by 1 base and J by 2 bases, with 8 bases left in between. CDR1 LNHDA and CDR2 SQIVND come from the germline V gene (reference sequence). The CDR3 DNA sequence: TGTGCCAGTAGTATAGGGGCTAGAAACACTGAAGCTTTCTTT. Translating it yields CASSIGARNTEAFF.

The chain is built from TRBV7-8 and TRBJ2-5, with 7 bases identical to TRBD1. The CDR3 covers 16 residues. With 4 bases clipped from V and 3 bases from J, the junction kept 11 bases outside the gene matches. CDR1 is SGHVS, CDR2 FQNEAQ, per germline. CDR3 sequence: CASSSAELTGEETQYF. DNA of the CDR3: TGTGCCAGCAGCTCCGCGGAGTTAACAGGGGAAGAGACCCAGTACTTC.

V gene TRBV28 combines with J gene TRBJ2-3; the D call may be TRBD1 or TRBD2 (5 bases each). This CDR3 comprises 11 residues. V was cut by 2 bases and J by 10 bases, with 7 bases left in between. CDR1 MDHEN and CDR2 SYDVKM come from the germline V gene. The CDR3 here is CASSLQGAQYF. CDR3 nucleotide sequence: TGTGCCAGCAGTTTACAGGGAGCGCAGTATTTT.

The chain combines TRBV4-3 with TRBJ1-1, with D perhaps matching TRBD1 (5 bases). The germline V gene encodes CDR1 LGHNA and CDR2 YSLEER. This CDR3 has 12 amino acids. The ends were cut back, 1 base at V and 10 bases at J, with 10 bases in the middle. As DNA, the CDR3 is TGCGCCAGCAGCCAAGGGTGGGGGACAGCTTTCTTT. Its protein product is CASSQGWGTAFF.

The chain uses TRBV18 and TRBJ1-5; D unclear. Trimming took off 5 bases at V and 3 bases at J, with 8 bases between the two ends. Germline V CDR1 and CDR2: KGHSH, LQKENI. This CDR3 comprises 13 residues. CDR3: CASSYQDNQPQHF. The CDR3 DNA sequence: TGTGCCAGCTCATATCAGGACAATCAGCCCCAGCATTTT.

The chain carries TRBV29-1 and TRBJ1-4; D possibly corresponds to TRBD1 (5 bases). Germline CDR1 and CDR2: SQVTM and ANQGSEA. The CDR3 runs 14 residues. The V gene lost 6 bases and the J gene lost 6 bases, with 17 bases spanning the gap. CDR3 region: CSVADRGWDEKLFF. CDR3 DNA sequence: TGCAGCGTGGCTGACAGAGGATGGGATGAAAAACTGTTTTTT.

With respect to this clone: In the same sample, other DNA sequences code for this CDR3. The V and J genes are TRBV2 and TRBJ1-3; D remains ambiguous. There are 15 residues in the CDR3. V lost 1 base and J 0 bases, leaving 7 bases between the germline ends. The germline gives CDR1 SNHLY, CDR2 FYNNEI. The CDR3: CASSEGANSGNTIYF. CDR3 in DNA: TGTGCCAGCAGTGAAGGGGCTAACTCTGGAAACACCATATATTTT.

CDR3 region: CASSRGANSPLHF. The CDR3 nucleotides read TGTGCCAGCAGCCGCGGGGCGAATTCACCCCTCCACTTT. The chain recombines TRBV4-2 with TRBJ1-6, with a tentative D call TRBD1 (5 bases). The CDR3 runs 13 residues. Germline CDR1 and CDR2: LGHNA and YNFKEQ. The germline V and J ends were trimmed by 4 bases and 7 bases, with 8 bases remaining between them.

This chain joins TRBV5-1 and TRBJ1-6; weak D call: TRBD1 (5 bases). Germline loops: CDR1 SGHRS, CDR2 YFSETQ. Trimming took off 1 base at V and 6 bases at J, with 14 bases between the two ends. This CDR3 region has 16 residues. CDR3 in amino acids: CASSLTAGGANSPLHF. The CDR3 region has the DNA TGCGCCAGCAGCTTGACGGCGGGAGGGGCTAATTCACCCCTCCACTTT.

This chain connects TRBV6-2 or TRBV6-3 to TRBJ2-7; the D is unclear. V lost 2 bases and J 2 bases, leaving 7 bases between the germline ends. The CDR3 is made up of 13 amino acids. Germline V gene sequence: CDR1 MNHEY, CDR2 SVGEGT. The CDR3 DNA is TGTGCCAGCAGTTACCCCCAGACCTACGAGCAGTACTTC. Residues: CASSYPQTYEQYF.

J is TRBJ1-2 and V is TRBV15, with D perhaps TRBD1 (6 bases). The CDR3 is 14 amino acids. Germline V gene sequence: CDR1 LNHNV, CDR2 YYDKDF (reference sequence). The V end lost 6 bases, the J end lost 7 bases, and 18 bases lay between the germline ends. In DNA form, the CDR3 reads TGTGCCACCAGTCAAGGGGGGCCTTATCGTGGCTACACCTTC. Its protein is CATSQGGPYRGYTF.

This chain uses TRBV2 with TRBJ1-4, with D uncertain. Trimming pared 6 bases from V and 7 bases from J, leaving 18 bases between. The CDR3 is 15 residues long. The germline gives CDR1 SNHLY, CDR2 FYNNEI. CDR3 protein: CASSPPNSYGEKLFF. The CDR3 coding sequence is TGTGCCAGCAGCCCGCCTAACTCTTATGGTGAAAAACTGTTTTTT. Combining the CDR3 with reference TRBV2 and TRBJ1-4 gives the whole variable domain EPEVTQTPSHQVTQMGQEVILRCVPISNHLYFYWYRQILGQKVEFLVSFYNNEISEKSEIFDDQFSVERPDGSNFTLKIRSTKLEDSAMYFCASSPPNSYGEKLFFGSGTQLSVL.